This TCR beta chain was found in a study of blood T cell repertoires in COVID-19. Overall study context: The United States, Italy and Spain were the sources of the acute and convalescent COVID-19 samples. Nucleic acid was either cDNA or gDNA, and it came from T cells, B-cell-depleted T cells, or PBMCs.

Authors' processing steps: It was from reference gene primer amplification that nucleated cell counts were estimated. The protocol was immunoSEQ multiplex PCR, while the TCRdb copy is restricted to in-frame clones and leaves out a portion. V and J calls and clone size are as listed in that table; D and trimming were resolved from the DNA. Of approximately 21,000 clones in the sample, 90% were seen once. Germline V gene sequence: CDR1 SEHNR, CDR2 FQNEAQ (reference sequence). This CDR3 has 14 amino acids. The junction had 3 bases not matched to a gene; V was cut back by 8 bases and J by 0 bases. The specimen was peripheral blood. This receptor was identified in a human donor in a cohort sampled during active COVID-19. V and J are TRBV7-9 and TRBJ2-3; TRBD1 matches 9 bases. The CDR3 sequence: CASSGQGSTDTQYF. The CDR3 DNA is TGTGCCAGCTCAGGACAGGGGAGCACAGATACGCAGTATTTT.